This TCR beta chain comes out of a study of blood T cell repertoires in COVID-19. About the study: The analysed material was cDNA or gDNA that came from T cells, B-cell-depleted T cells, or PBMCs.

The junction had 3 bases not matched to a gene; V was cut back by 4 bases and J by 3 bases. The germline CDR1 and CDR2 sequences are LGHNA and YSLEER. This CDR3 has 13 amino acids. Seattle researchers signed up patients amid active infection and tracked them longitudinally. Sequencing was performed with immunoSEQ multiplex PCR; in TCRdb, only in-frame clones are kept and a portion is missing. The sample has roughly 200,000 clones; about 85% are singletons. The sequenced material came from peripheral blood. The sequence was obtained from a woman aged 40 to 50 with COVID-19, enrolled during active disease. The V and J genes are TRBV4-3 and TRBJ2-7; 7 nucleotides line up with TRBD1. CDR3 in amino acids: CASSRGQNYEQYF. The CDR3 bases are TGCGCCAGCAGCCGGGGACAGAACTACGAGCAGTACTTC.